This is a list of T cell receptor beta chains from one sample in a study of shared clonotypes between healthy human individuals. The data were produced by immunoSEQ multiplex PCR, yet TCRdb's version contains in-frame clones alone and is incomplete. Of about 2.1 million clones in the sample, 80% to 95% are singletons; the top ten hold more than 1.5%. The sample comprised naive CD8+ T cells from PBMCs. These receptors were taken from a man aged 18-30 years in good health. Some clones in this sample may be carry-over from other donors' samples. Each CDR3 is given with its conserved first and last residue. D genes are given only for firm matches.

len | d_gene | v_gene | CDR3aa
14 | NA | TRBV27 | CASSLRSMNTEAFF
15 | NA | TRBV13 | CASSLVSDSDYGYTF
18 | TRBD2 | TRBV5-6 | CASSLGMEPGLAEETQYF
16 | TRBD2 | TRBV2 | CASSDLMAGAYNEQFF
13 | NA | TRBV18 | CASSPPTVGELFF
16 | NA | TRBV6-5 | CASSYSLTQGRTEAFF
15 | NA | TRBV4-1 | CASSQDRGRATEAFF
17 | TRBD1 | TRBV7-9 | CASSPGTGGLWDTEAFF
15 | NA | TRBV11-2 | CASSLTGGSNQPQHF
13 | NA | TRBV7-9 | CASSLGTGTEAFF